These T cell receptor beta chains were read from a single sample in a study of graft-versus-host responses after intestinal transplantation. Using immunoSEQ multiplex PCR, the repertoire was profiled, and TCRdb retains in-frame clones only, with some absent. This table holds over 15,000 clones, about 95% found once. Material: PBMCs, obtained 23 days after intestinal transplant. All receptors derive from a human patient who received an intestinal transplant, so some T cells may come from the graft donor. CDR3s include the opening cysteine and the closing phenylalanine or tryptophan.

j_call v_call cdr3_aa
TRBJ2-6 TRBV27 CASSPSGANVLTF
TRBJ1-4 TRBV6-1 CASSGGQEMREKLFF
TRBJ2-7 TRBV7-9 CAWAGVAYEQYF
TRBJ1-5 TRBV27 CASSWGGASQPQHF
TRBJ1-2 TRBV5-4 CASSRDRGLLRAPYGYTF
TRBJ2-7 TRBV27 CASSSGTGGYEQYF
TRBJ2-7 TRBV7-7 CASSFDQGRDEQYF
TRBJ2-7 TRBV7-8 CASSLATGLSYEQYF
. TRBV2 CASSSSGSYEQYF
TRBJ1-1 TRBV27 CASSLASGGRTEAFF
TRBJ2-1 TRBV7-9 CASSASGRWDEQFF
TRBJ1-1 TRBV29-1 CSVGPGRADTEAFF
TRBJ2-1 TRBV19 CASSIGLAGDNEQFF
TRBJ1-5 TRBV28 CASSFTDRWPQHF
TRBJ2-1 TRBV27 CASSPSGSSYNEQFF
TRBJ1-1 TRBV27 CASSWEMNTEAFF
TRBJ1-1 TRBV27 CASLSQSMNTEAFF
TRBJ2-7 TRBV5-5 CASSFVGSSYEQYF
TRBJ2-7 TRBV11-2 CASSLDLGLSYYEQYF
TRBJ2-6 TRBV29-1 CSVIFRASGANVLTF
TRBJ2-5 TRBV7-9 CASSLAQTFPTQETQYF
TRBJ1-5 TRBV2 CASSEQAGISSNQPQHF
TRBJ2-7 TRBV27 CASSGIYGSYEQYF
TRBJ2-3 TRBV9 CASSDRLAGEGTDTQYF
TRBJ1-1 TRBV6-5 CASSYDGEIGTEAFF
TRBJ1-2 TRBV11-2 CASSSPGLDYGYTF
TRBJ2-1 TRBV6-6 CASSYQDRGGNEQFF
TRBJ2-1 TRBV28 CASSSYNEQFF
TRBJ2-3 TRBV10-2 CASSVSTSGRARTDTQYF
TRBJ2-7 TRBV10-3 CAISESRGGTSGSYEQYF